A selection of T cell receptor beta chains follows, all from one sample in a study of shared clonotypes between healthy human individuals. Assay used: immunoSEQ multiplex PCR; TCRdb lists only in-frame clones, some missing. The repertoire holds fewer than 650,000 clones, with about 80% as singletons. The sequenced sample consisted of PBMCs. These receptors were obtained from a woman aged 40 to 49 in good health. Some clones in this sample may be carry-over from other donors' samples. The conserved cysteine and the conserved F or W are not part of the CDR3 here.

V gene: TRBV7-8
CDR3 length: 16
CDR3 protein: ASSPTRTGLGGANVLT

V gene: TRBV30
CDR3 length: 10
CDR3 protein: AWQGAGYEQY

V gene: TRBV5-1
CDR3 length: 16
CDR3 protein: ASSLEGLAGGDTGELF

V gene: TRBV30
CDR3 length: 14
CDR3 protein: ARDRGNLFGANVLT

V gene: TRBV28
CDR3 length: 12
CDR3 protein: ASISGGVNNEQF

V gene: TRBV28
CDR3 length: 12
CDR3 protein: ASSLAGDVETQY

V gene: TRBV15
CDR3 length: 16
CDR3 protein: ATSRSHATQSTKDIQY

V gene: TRBV5-1
CDR3 length: 12
CDR3 protein: ATQPGVRGETQY

V gene: TRBV27
CDR3 length: 10
CDR3 protein: ASSRRSDGYT

V gene: TRBV7-3
CDR3 length: 11
CDR3 protein: ASSPSWADTQY

V gene: TRBV4-3
CDR3 length: 15
CDR3 protein: ASSPSSTSGIRNEQF

V gene: TRBV6-1
CDR3 length: 14
CDR3 protein: ASSEALGGGNNEQF

V gene: TRBV29-1
CDR3 length: 12
CDR3 protein: SVERGTGYSGYT

V gene: TRBV11-2
CDR3 length: 10
CDR3 protein: ASSRRVGEQY

V gene: TRBV28
CDR3 length: 9
CDR3 protein: ASRMDYEQY

V gene: TRBV18
CDR3 length: 13
CDR3 protein: ASSPPGQGPETQY

V gene: TRBV11-2
CDR3 length: 12
CDR3 protein: ASSLAGFGNTIY

V gene: TRBV10-2
CDR3 length: 13
CDR3 protein: ASTSGRSGTYEQY

V gene: TRBV5-1
CDR3 length: 11
CDR3 protein: ASSIGGQNEQY

V gene: TRBV4-2
CDR3 length: 15
CDR3 protein: ASSQDRVSGSYNEQF

V gene: TRBV6-6
CDR3 length: 12
CDR3 protein: ASSYSGTDNEQF

V gene: TRBV6-5
CDR3 length: 11
CDR3 protein: ASSYSQQTEAF

V gene: TRBV6-5
CDR3 length: 13
CDR3 protein: ASSYSYSGANVLT

V gene: TRBV2
CDR3 length: 11
CDR3 protein: ASSGWEQETQY

V gene: TRBV27
CDR3 length: 12
CDR3 protein: ASSLDRGRTEAF

V gene: TRBV30
CDR3 length: 13
CDR3 protein: AWSVGGGLYNEQF

V gene: TRBV11-2
CDR3 length: 13
CDR3 protein: ASSLEGREVDEQF

V gene: TRBV9
CDR3 length: 11
CDR3 protein: ASSVSLNEKLF

V gene: TRBV6-6
CDR3 length: 11
CDR3 protein: ASRKAGGHEQY

V gene: TRBV7-2
CDR3 length: 13
CDR3 protein: ASSLVGATNTEAF

V gene: TRBV28
CDR3 length: 14
CDR3 protein: ASSSRGGSRVKTQY

V gene: TRBV7-3
CDR3 length: 16
CDR3 protein: ASSLNSILAGGIHEQF

V gene: TRBV11-2
CDR3 length: 11
CDR3 protein: ASSYGLAYEQY

V gene: TRBV6-6
CDR3 length: 14
CDR3 protein: ASSYSDRTSGNTIY

V gene: TRBV10-2
CDR3 length: 12
CDR3 protein: ASSRDTMNTEAF

V gene: TRBV6-5
CDR3 length: 13
CDR3 protein: ASRRAGTGANVLT